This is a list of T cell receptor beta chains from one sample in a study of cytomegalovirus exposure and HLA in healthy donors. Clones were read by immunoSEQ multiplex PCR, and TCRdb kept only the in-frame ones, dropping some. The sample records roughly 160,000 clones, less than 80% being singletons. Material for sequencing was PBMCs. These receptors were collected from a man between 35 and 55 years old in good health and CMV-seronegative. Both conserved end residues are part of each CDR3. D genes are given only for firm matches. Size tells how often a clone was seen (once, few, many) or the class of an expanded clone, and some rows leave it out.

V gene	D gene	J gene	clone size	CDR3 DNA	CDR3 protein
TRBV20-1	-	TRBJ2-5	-	TGCAGTGTGTGGCAATTAGAGACCCAGTACTTC	CSVWQLETQYF
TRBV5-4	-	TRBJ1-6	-	TGTGCCAGCAGCTTGGATGGGAGCTCCTATAATTCACCCCTCCACTTT	CASSLDGSSYNSPLHF
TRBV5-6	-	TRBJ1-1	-	TGTGCCAGCAGCTTTAGGGCGGGGAACACTGAAGCTTTCTTT	CASSFRAGNTEAFF
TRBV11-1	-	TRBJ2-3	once	TGTGCCAGCAGCTTCGGGGTCGATAGCACAGATACGCAGTATTTT	CASSFGVDSTDTQYF
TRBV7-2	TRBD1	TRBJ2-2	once	TGTGCCAGTCAGACAGGGCCCCGTTCGGCGCTGTTTTTT	CASQTGPRSALFF
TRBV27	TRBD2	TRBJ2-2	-	TGTGCCAGCAGTTTTAGCGGGGGGCCTACCGGGGAGCTGTTTTTT	CASSFSGGPTGELFF
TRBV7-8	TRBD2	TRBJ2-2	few	TGTGCCAGCAGCTTAGTAGGGACTAAAATCACCGGGGAGCTGTTTTTT	CASSLVGTKITGELFF
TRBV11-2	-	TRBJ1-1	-	TGTGCCAGCAGCTTGGATGCGGGGGTCAAAAACACTGAAGCTTTCTTT	CASSLDAGVKNTEAFF
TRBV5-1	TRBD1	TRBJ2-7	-	TGCGCCAGCAGCTACCCTCAACAGGGGGCGCAGTACGAGCAGTACTTC	CASSYPQQGAQYEQYF
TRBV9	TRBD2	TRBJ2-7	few	TGTGCCAGCAGCGTAAGTAGCGGGGGTACGCGGCAGTACTTC	CASSVSSGGTRQYF
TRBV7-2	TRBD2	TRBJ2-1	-	TGTGCCAGCAGCTCATCAAGCGGGGGGGGATACAATGAGCAGTTCTTC	CASSSSSGGGYNEQFF
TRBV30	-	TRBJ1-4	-	TGTGCCTGGGCCGGGACTGTGGTGGAAAAACTGTTTTTT	CAWAGTVVEKLFF
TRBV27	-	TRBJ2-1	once	TGTGCCAGCAGCCATGGACAAATTGAGCAGTTCTTC	CASSHGQIEQFF
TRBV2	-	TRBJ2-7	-	TGTGCCAGCAAGAACCCCGCGGCCTACGAGCAGTACTTC	CASKNPAAYEQYF
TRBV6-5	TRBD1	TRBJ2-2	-	TGTGCCCGCAGCCTCGACAGGGGGCAGGGCGGGGAGCTGTTTTTT	CARSLDRGQGGELFF
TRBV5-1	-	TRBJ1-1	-	TGCGCCAGCAGCCCGGAGGCAGGAGAGAAGCACACTGAAGCTTTCTTT	CASSPEAGEKHTEAFF